This entry is about one T cell receptor beta chain. Its antigen remains unidentified. This sample is drawn from a study of T cell repertoires in cytomegalovirus infection. Study background: From public TCR beta signatures came an indication of both CMV infection and matching HLA type.

TCRdb fed the reads into MiXCR, producing one record per CDR3 protein. The data hold 800,000 to 950,000 distinct CDR3 sequences, with 30% to 35% observed a single time. Trimming pared 4 bases from V and 3 bases from J, leaving 14 bases between. The CDR3 runs to 14 residues. CDR1 and CDR2 (germline): SGHDT, YYEEEE. Study-wide points: CMV-specific TCR beta clonotypes restricted by HLA-C dominated the ex vivo response.

The sample in question was cultured CD8+ T cells from PBMCs, obtained from culture after CMV antigen stimulation. The chain carries TRBV5-6 and TRBJ2-7; possibly TRBD2 for D (7 bases). This clonotype originated in a human donor in good health (CMV status not recorded). Some clones in this sample may be carry-over from other donors' samples. CDR3 in amino acids: CASSPWGGGYEQYF. In DNA, the CDR3 is TGTGCCAGCAGCCCTTGGGGAGGGGGCTACGAGCAGTACTTC.